A single TCR beta chain is shown here with its context. At one boundary the junction diverges from the germline segment, which might be a read error. RNA and DNA were co-extracted from around 20-30 mg of unsorted bulk tissue. The source of the sample is a study of tumor-infiltrating lymphocytes in primary liver carcinoma. CDR3 length equals 11 residues. In germline, CDR1 is MNHEY, CDR2 SVGAGI. From about 530 ng total RNA, TCR beta cDNA was generated with a primer in the constant region. It was through three nested multiplex PCR rounds of slightly modified ARM-PCR that TCR beta libraries arose. Forward primers for TRBV1-TRBV30 and a C-beta reverse primer served the first two PCR rounds, at about 10 cycles each. Each CDR3 protein is one row after TCRdb ran MiXCR on the multiplex PCR reads. The repertoire holds nearly 45,000 distinct CDR3 sequences, with approximately 70% as singletons.

The clonotype comes from a man between 35 and 55 years old with primary liver carcinoma and hepatitis B virus infection. Sequencing was performed on liver tumor tissue from sampling region 2. Subset specified: tumor region T2, inferior pole. The chain uses TRBV6-5 and TRBJ2-3; D call uncertain. DNA of the CDR3: TGTGCTAGTGGTGAAAGGGATACGCTGTATTTT. It specifies CASGERDTLYF.